Sequencing of this T cell receptor (beta chain) was carried out in a study of graft-versus-host responses after intestinal transplantation. Study as a whole: Recipients got multivisceral, liver-intestinal, or isolated intestinal transplants. Induction using anti-thymocyte globulin, followed by tacrolimus and steroids for roughly 3 years, was given to all recipients.

Of note for this clone: What it binds is not known.

General study results and limits: Peak GvH clone levels in circulation were associated with early post-transplant HvG declines. The marrow of recipients harbored GvH clones, and ileum or blood showed some of them first.

TCRdb's copy holds only in-frame clones and misses some; the assay was immunoSEQ multiplex PCR. The table lists some 80,000 clones, 80% to 95% of them singletons, with about 8% in the top ten. This specimen was unstimulated CD8+ T cells sorted from spleen or lymph node cells, taken before transplant. This receptor was obtained from a human donor who was the organ donor for an intestinal transplant.

The CDR3 DNA sequence: TGTGCCAGTAGTAGTTTCCCTAGCGGGTCAAACACCGGGGAGCTGTTTTTT. This sequence encodes CASSSFPSGSNTGELFF. V usage is TRBV19 and J usage is TRBJ2-2, with TRBD2 identical over 8 bases. The CDR3 consists of 17 residues. After removal of 4 bases from V and 2 bases from J, the junction contained 9 bases not matched to a gene. The V gene's germline CDR1 is LNHDA and CDR2 SQIVND (reference sequence). The variable domain in full, completed from reference TRBV19 and TRBJ2-2, reads DGGITQSPKYLFRKEGQNVTLSCEQNLNHDAMYWYRQDPGQGLRLIYYSQIVNDFQKGDIAEGYSVSREKKESFPLTVTSAQKNPTAFYLCASSSFPSGSNTGELFFGEGSRLTVL.